The 23 T cell receptor beta chains in this list originate from one sample, sequenced in a study of vaccination effects on CD4 cells after COVID-19. Sequencing in the ViraFEST assay came after antigen-specific CD4+ T cells had been expanded with viral peptide pools, which were used to stimulate PBMC. Following 10 days of culture, CD4+ T cells were isolated. The healthy vaccine recipients, who had no prior SARS-CoV-2 infection, showed negative nucleocapsid antibodies. Profiled with immunoSEQ multiplex PCR; TCRdb holds only in-frame clones, not every one. The sample has around 71,000 clones; roughly 78% are singletons. Their cognate antigens are unknown. The sequencing here drew on CD4+ T cells from PBMCs cultured with HCoV-OC43 spike peptides, taken before COVID-19 vaccination. The subset here: HCoV-OC43 spike overlapping peptide pool stimulation. The source of these receptors is a human donor who received a COVID-19 vaccine.

The J gene is TRBJ2-5, the V gene TRBV29-1, with D perhaps TRBD1 (6 bases). CDR1 is SQVTM, CDR2 ANQGSEA, per germline. This CDR3 spans 14 amino acids. The V end lost 6 bases, the J end lost 1 base, and 15 bases lay between the germline ends. CDR3 bases: TGCAGCGTCCCCTTGACAGGCCTCCAAGAGACCCAGTACTTC. Protein sequence: CSVPLTGLQETQYF. Filled out from reference TRBV29-1 and TRBJ2-5, the complete variable domain reads SAVISQKPSRDICQRGTSLTIQCQVDSQVTMMFWYRQQPGQSLTLIATANQGSEATYESGFVIDKFPISRPNLTFSTLTVSNMSPEDSSIYLCSVPLTGLQETQYFGPGTRLLVL.

CDR3 loop: CASSQGRGRTSTDTQYF. CDR3 coding DNA: TGCGCCAGCAGCCAGGGGCGGGGGCGCACTAGCACAGATACGCAGTATTTT. This chain joins TRBV4-1 and TRBJ2-3; possibly TRBD2 for D (7 bases). V gave up 3 bases and J gave up 0 bases, with 16 bases separating them. The CDR3 contains 17 residues. Germline V lookup: CDR1 MGHRA, CDR2 YSYEKL.

The chain couples TRBV3-1 (or the pseudogene TRBV3-2) to TRBJ2-7; D possibly corresponds to TRBD1 (6 bases). The length of the CDR3 is 16 residues. CDR1 and CDR2 (germline): LGHDT, YNNKEL (reference sequence). V was shortened by 2 bases and J by 6 bases, with 20 bases between the two germline ends. The CDR3 reads CASSQRWTDSRGEQYV. The CDR3 DNA reads TGTGCCAGCAGCCAACGCTGGACAGATTCAAGGGGCGAGCAGTACGTC.

This chain links TRBV28 with TRBJ2-5, with 8 bases fitting TRBD1. The V segment lost 3 bases and the J segment 5 bases; nucleotides outside the gene matches: 8. Germline CDR1 is MDHEN and CDR2 is SYDVKM. CDR3 length: 15 amino acids. This CDR3 is CASSFTGTGGETQYF. The CDR3 DNA reads as TGTGCCAGCAGTTTCACCGGGACAGGAGGGGAGACCCAGTACTTC.

The chain couples TRBV5-4 to TRBJ1-2, with TRBD1 identical over 7 bases. Germline trimming cut 3 bases from V and 1 base from J; bases unmatched to any gene: 6. This CDR3 spans 15 amino acids. CDR1 and CDR2 from the germline V gene are SGHNT and YYREEE (reference sequence). CDR3 amino acids: CASSSGTDFNYGYTF. DNA for the CDR3: TGTGCCAGCAGCTCCGGGACAGACTTTAACTATGGCTACACCTTC.

This clone was seen a handful of times. The V call is TRBV5-4, the J call TRBJ2-3; no definite D call. This CDR3 is 12 amino acids long. CDR1 is SGHNT and CDR2 is YYREEE in the germline V gene (reference sequence). V was cut by 1 base and J by 2 bases, with 2 bases left in between. CDR3 loop: CASSLLTDTQYF. CDR3 sequence (DNA): TGTGCCAGCAGCTTGCTCACAGATACGCAGTATTTT. Full variable domain (outside the CDR3, taken from reference TRBV5-4 and TRBJ2-3): ETGVTQSPTHLIKTRGQQVTLRCSSQSGHNTVSWYQQALGQGPQFIFQYYREEENGRGNFPPRFSGLQFPNYSSELNVNALELDDSALYLCASSLLTDTQYFGPGTRLTVL.

This clone was seen a few times. The chain recombines TRBV6-5 with TRBJ1-2, with 8 bases that match TRBD1. Unmatched junction bases numbered 7, after V lost 5 bases and J lost 5 bases. CDR1 and CDR2 (germline): MNHEY, SVGAGI. This CDR3 contains 14 residues. Here the CDR3 DNA reads TGTGCCAGCAGTAGACAGGGGTCGAATTATGGCTACACCTTC. It is translated as CASSRQGSNYGYTF.

This CDR3 reads CASSPRDRVFDEQFF. CDR3 DNA sequence: TGCGCCAGCAGCCCCCGGGACAGGGTCTTCGATGAGCAGTTCTTC. The V and J genes are TRBV4-1 and TRBJ2-1; TRBD1 matches 9 bases. Germline lookup yields CDR1 MGHRA and CDR2 YSYEKL. With 4 bases clipped from V and 8 bases from J, the junction kept 9 bases outside the gene matches. The CDR3 consists of 15 residues.

The chain combines TRBV2 with TRBJ2-2; 7 bases match TRBD1. V was pared by 8 bases and J by 6 bases, with 6 bases of the junction left unmatched. This CDR3 has 13 amino acids. Germline lookup yields CDR1 SNHLY and CDR2 FYNNEI. The CDR3 nucleotides are TGTGCCAGCCGAAACACAGGGGCCGGGGAGCTGTTTTTT. It encodes CASRNTGAGELFF.

This clone has only a few counts. The rearrangement joins TRBV3-1 (or the pseudogene TRBV3-2) to TRBJ2-2; 13 bases agree with TRBD2. Germline V gene sequence: CDR1 LGHDT, CDR2 YNNKEL (reference sequence). V was clipped by 7 bases and J by 8 bases; unmatched bases: 4. The CDR3 runs 14 residues. The CDR3 DNA reads as TGTGCCAGCACCCAGGGACTAGCGGGAGGGGAGCTGTTTTTT. Its protein is CASTQGLAGGELFF.

The rearrangement uses TRBV5-1 and TRBJ2-6; 12 nucleotides match TRBD1. Germline-derived CDR1 and CDR2 are SGHRS and YFSETQ. The CDR3 consists of 18 residues. The junction had 5 bases not matched to a gene; V was cut back by 2 bases and J by 2 bases. The CDR3 protein is CASSLLGQGAPGANVLTF. The CDR3 DNA reads as TGCGCCAGCAGCTTACTGGGACAGGGGGCCCCTGGGGCCAACGTCCTGACTTTC.

The rearrangement uses TRBV24-1 and TRBJ2-3; TRBD1 agrees at 8 bases. Germline V gives CDR1 KGHDR, CDR2 SFDVKD. V lost 3 bases and J lost 4; bases outside the gene matches: 8. The CDR3 runs to 16 residues. The CDR3: CATSDPGQGGSDTQYF. The CDR3 coding sequence is TGTGCCACCAGTGATCCTGGACAGGGTGGATCAGATACGCAGTATTTT.

The chain couples TRBV5-6 to TRBJ2-5, with 10 positions matching TRBD2. V lost 1 base and J lost 4; bases outside the gene matches: 4. Germline values: CDR1 SGHDT, CDR2 YYEEEE. This CDR3 has 15 residues. CDR3 region: CASSLLPSGRETQYF. CDR3 DNA: TGTGCCAGCAGCTTGCTTCCTAGCGGGAGAGAGACCCAGTACTTC.

The chain links TRBV5-1 to TRBJ2-5, with unresolved D. CDR1 and CDR2 from the germline V gene are SGHRS and YFSETQ. The V end was cut by 0 bases, the J end by 2 bases, with 5 bases between. The CDR3 extends over 13 amino acids. DNA of the CDR3: TGCGCCAGCAGCTTGGCGGATCAAGAGACCCAGTACTTC. Amino acid sequence: CASSLADQETQYF.

This chain joins TRBV5-1 and TRBJ2-2, with a tentative D call TRBD2 (6 bases). Germline-derived CDR1 and CDR2 are SGHRS and YFSETQ. The CDR3 contains 13 residues. Trimming left V 4 bases short and J 3 bases short, with 7 bases between. The CDR3 loop is CASSGEDTGELFF. The CDR3 nucleotides are TGCGCCAGCAGCGGGGAGGACACCGGGGAGCTGTTTTTT.

The chain employs TRBV19 and TRBJ2-2, with TRBD2 matching over 11 bases. Germline-derived CDR1 and CDR2 are LNHDA and SQIVND (reference sequence). The CDR3 runs 18 residues. V shed 5 bases and J 4 bases; nucleotides not matched to a gene: 12. The CDR3 is CASSLSPGTSGPTGELFF. The CDR3 bases are TGTGCCAGTAGTTTATCTCCCGGGACTAGCGGCCCCACCGGGGAGCTGTTTTTT.

This rearrangement joins TRBV5-4 to TRBJ2-1; D might be TRBD1 (6 bases). CDR3 length equals 16 residues. The germline V gene has CDR1 SGHNT and CDR2 YYREEE (reference sequence). Trimming took 0 bases from V and 3 from J, leaving 13 bases between them. CDR3 sequence (DNA): TGTGCCAGCAGCTTGGCCTCAGGACAGCTCTACAATGAGCAGTTCTTC. The encoded protein is CASSLASGQLYNEQFF.

The rearrangement links TRBV2 to TRBJ1-2; D not certain. Germline V CDR1 and CDR2: SNHLY, FYNNEI. The length of the CDR3 is 14 residues. V lost 4 bases, J lost 7 bases, and 16 bases lay in between. CDR3 DNA sequence: TGTGCCAGCAGTGGTGTGGGCGAATTTTCTGGCTACACCTTC. It specifies CASSGVGEFSGYTF. The whole variable domain, filled in from reference TRBV2 and TRBJ1-2, reads EPEVTQTPSHQVTQMGQEVILRCVPISNHLYFYWYRQILGQKVEFLVSFYNNEISEKSEIFDDQFSVERPDGSNFTLKIRSTKLEDSAMYFCASSGVGEFSGYTFGSGTRLTVV.

The chain joins TRBV5-5 to TRBJ2-4; the D gene is possibly TRBD2 (6 bases). Germline V gene lookup returns CDR1 SGHKS and CDR2 YYEKEE (reference sequence). V was clipped by 4 bases and J by 0 bases, with 11 bases between them. CDR3 length: 15 residues. The CDR3 nucleotides read TGTGCCAGCAGCGCCCTGGGGGGAGCCAAAAACATTCAGTACTTC. This translates into CASSALGGAKNIQYF.

V and J are TRBV19 and TRBJ2-3; 7 bases map to TRBD1. The CDR3 spans 14 residues. The V and J ends lost 10 bases and 4 bases, in that order; junction bases with no gene match: 11. Germline loops: CDR1 LNHDA, CDR2 SQIVND (reference sequence). In DNA form, the CDR3 reads TGTGCCACCGAGCGACAGGGTTCCCCAGATACGCAGTATTTT. It translates to CATERQGSPDTQYF. Together with reference TRBV19 and TRBJ2-3, the CDR3 gives the full variable domain: DGGITQSPKYLFRKEGQNVTLSCEQNLNHDAMYWYRQDPGQGLRLIYYSQIVNDFQKGDIAEGYSVSREKKESFPLTVTSAQKNPTAFYLCATERQGSPDTQYFGPGTRLTVL.

This sequence joins TRBV7-2 and TRBJ2-7; a possible D gene is TRBD2 (6 bases). The length of the CDR3 is 16 residues. V was trimmed by 5 bases and J by 1 base, leaving 18 bases between them. CDR1 and CDR2 (germline): SGHTA, FQGNSA. CDR3: CASSQRAGQPSYEQYV. The CDR3 DNA reads TGTGCCAGCAGCCAAAGGGCGGGGCAGCCTTCCTACGAGCAGTACGTC.

V gene TRBV4-1 combines with J gene TRBJ2-5; D remains ambiguous. Trimming removed 7 bases at V and 3 bases at J, with 21 bases between. CDR1 is MGHRA and CDR2 is YSYEKL in the germline V gene. The CDR3 runs 16 residues. This CDR3 is CASKWSQQAPEETQYF. The CDR3 coding sequence is TGCGCCAGCAAGTGGTCCCAGCAGGCGCCCGAAGAGACCCAGTACTTC.

The genes are TRBV5-1 and TRBJ1-4; D remains ambiguous. The germline CDR1 and CDR2 sequences are SGHRS and YFSETQ. Trimming removed 4 bases from V and 3 bases from J, with 10 bases in between. The CDR3 covers 14 residues. CDR3 DNA sequence: TGCGCCAGCAGCGCAATGTCATCTAATGAAAAACTGTTTTTT. Translated: CASSAMSSNEKLFF. The entire variable domain, with the rest obtained from reference TRBV5-1 and TRBJ1-4, is as follows: KAGVTQTPRYLIKTRGQQVTLSCSPISGHRSVSWYQQTPGQGLQFLFEYFSETQRNKGNFPGRFSGRQFSNSRSEMNVSTLELGDSALYLCASSAMSSNEKLFFGSGTQLSVL.